Below, one T cell receptor beta chain is given with its context. There is no known antigen for this receptor. No base quality information exists; no much larger clone differs at one position. This sample is drawn from a study of blood T cell repertoires in COVID-19 (dated by TCRdb to between 2020 and 2021). With respect to the entire study: The collaborator samples originated in the United States, Italy and Spain and spanned the acute and convalescent phases of COVID-19. The prospective study material was composed of cDNA or gDNA derived from T cells, B-cell-depleted T cells, or PBMCs. Samples came from the ongoing ImmuneRACE study (first 160 participants) plus 1,254 subjects from 6 global collaborators. HLA class I and class II types, where available, came from metadata supplied by the sample provider rather than from assay-based typing. The repertoires were released in a freely available public database meant as a resource for research on the immune response to SARS-CoV-2. Deeply sampled blood TCRbeta repertoires from subjects exposed to, actively infected with, or recovered from COVID-19 were included in the dataset. Nearly every sample came with metadata listing a de-identified subject ID, COVID-19 status, age in years and sex.

The research as a whole found: The quantity of clinical and demographic metadata differed by source and by participant and was supplied without curation.

TCRbeta CDR3 regions were amplified from genomic DNA using the immunoSEQ Assay, a bias-controlled multiplex PCR. In the original analysis: Within the assay, amplification of reference gene primers was used to estimate how many nucleated cells each sample contained. Sequence reads were collapsed and filtered to measure the absolute abundance of every unique TCRbeta CDR3 rearrangement. For each sample, productive Simpson clonality was calculated by taking the square root of Simpson's diversity index across productive rearrangements. This immuneACCESS table, as held by TCRdb, lists in-frame sequences with V and J called but not all clones. Of the missing ones, under half trace to an unresolved V gene in checked studies; the others have no known cause. V and J calls and clone size are copied from that table; D and trimming were computed from the DNA. The sample table holds about 270,000 clones, of which roughly nine tenths were seen once. The ten biggest clones cover about 8.6% of the sample.

Collaborating institutions collected whole blood in K2EDTA tubes following their own protocols. For TCRbeta analysis, collaborators shipped samples in one of three forms: frozen whole blood, isolated PBMCs, or DNA extracted from either of those sample types. The CDR3 measures 15 amino acids from cysteine to phenylalanine. Here the CDR3 DNA is all that survives: 45 bases in frame from base 1. Trimming removed 3 bases from V and 0 bases from J, leaving 8 bases between the germline ends. CDR1 and CDR2 (SEHNR, FQNEAQ) derive from the germline V gene (reference sequence). Recombination connected TRBV7-9 to TRBJ1-4, and possibly TRBD1, on 5 matching bases. Sequencing input: peripheral blood. The TCR was taken from a man in his forties with active or convalescent COVID-19. The nucleotide sequence is given as TGTGCCAGCAGCTTTCCCAGGGCAACTAATGAAAAACTGTTTTTT. Its coded protein is CASSFPRATNEKLFF. Where the CDR3 stops, the reference TRBV7-9 and TRBJ1-4 genes take over; the full variable domain is DTGVSQNPRHKITKRGQNVTFRCDPISEHNRLYWYRQTLGQGPEFLTYFQNEAQLEKSRLLSDRFSAERPKGSFSTLEIQRTEQGDSAMYLCASSFPRATNEKLFFGSGTQLSVL.